This TCR beta chain was sequenced during a study of T-cell reconstitution after alpha-beta-depleted transplantation in children (dated by TCRdb to about 2016). Looking at the study overall: T-cell immune reconstitution after TCRalphabeta/CD19-depleted allogeneic hematopoietic cell transplantation in children was quantitatively tracked in the study by means of TCR repertoire profiling.

Beyond this particular receptor, the publication reports: In some patients, high TCRbeta diversity at day 60 was attributed to recipient T cells and intrathymic progenitors that had survived conditioning. Hyperexpanded clone frequencies declined over subsequent months; after one year, T-cell counts and TCRbeta diversity were mostly attributed to newly produced T cells. The apparently early recovery of alphabetaT-cell counts about two months after transplant reportedly depended on only several hundred rapidly expanded clones that came from non-depleted graft cells.

Libraries were built with PCR. Sequencing used an Illumina HiSeq 2500. Molecular barcoding was employed in the preparation of TCR libraries, with unique molecular identifiers being used to normalize TCRbeta repertoire quantification. In TCRdb, the public reads were trimmed at Q25 with fastp and aligned with MiXCR, with productive beta chains retained. A single entry per CDR3 protein holds the most common genes and DNA from its merged rows. In all, the sample holds about 870,000 distinct CDR3 sequences, and roughly 15% of those were seen once. In total, the top ten clones hold 5% of the sample. The treatment or condition label, read with the paper, signifies: allogeneic hematopoietic cell transplantation with graft depleted of TCRalphabeta T cells and CD19 B cells. TCRalphabeta/CD19-depleted allogeneic hematopoietic cell grafts were given to the transplant recipients, all of whom were children. Spanning cysteine to phenylalanine, the CDR3 consists of 12 amino acids. Just CDR3 DNA is preserved here, 36 bases in frame from base 1.

At least ten counts were recorded for this clonotype. No cognate antigen has been identified for it. Base qualities were left out, and no much larger clone turns up one base away. The sequence came from a male patient younger than 18 who had a stem cell transplant for acute lymphoblastic leukemia, so the T cells may come from the graft donor. Recombination joined TRBV21-1 with TRBJ2-7. TRBV21-1 is recorded as a pseudogene. Here the sequenced sample was PBMCs, mostly from graft donor cells, taken 360 days after TCRalphabeta/CD19-depleted stem cell transplant. The bases read TGTGCCAGCAGCAAAATGTCGCACGAGCAGTACTTC. Its protein product is CASSKMSHEQYF.